The 13 T cell receptor beta chains given below trace back to one sample, sequenced in a study of Graves' ophthalmopathy and Graves' hyperthyroidism. RNA transcripts served as template for amplifying TCR beta CDR3 sequences. HTBI primers were employed in first-round RT-PCR, then a second-round multiplex PCR followed. MiXCR was run by TCRdb on the multiplex PCR reads, yielding one entry per CDR3 protein. The table lists hundreds of thousands of distinct CDR3 sequences, roughly 40% of them singletons, with 44% in the top ten. Sequencing was performed on peripheral blood. The receptors here all came from an adult man with Graves' ophthalmopathy.

This chain joins TRBV2 and TRBJ2-7; TRBD1 matches 7 bases. J lost 3 bases, V lost 6 bases, and 8 bases had no gene match. CDR1 and CDR2 (germline): SNHLY, FYNNEI. This CDR3 spans 14 amino acids. Here the CDR3 reads CASRAGTASYEQYF. CDR3 coding DNA: TGTGCCAGCAGGGCCGGGACAGCGAGCTACGAGCAGTACTTC.

This clonotype has only one observation. The CDR3 does not close with the conserved phenylalanine or tryptophan, likely indicating a read error. The DNA is left out, because the CDR3 cannot be placed on it with certainty; the CDR3 is given as TCRdb lists it. The V and J genes are TRBV2 and TRBJ1-1. CDR1 is SNHLY, CDR2 FYNNEI, per germline. The CDR3 has 8 residues if both end residues are counted. The CDR3 is CASSERLQ.

This clonotype was counted a few times. The chain links TRBV6-5 to TRBJ1-6; D unclear. The CDR3 has 13 amino acids. The germline gives CDR1 MNHEY, CDR2 SVGAGI. With 7 bases removed from V and 6 bases from J, the gap between germline ends came to 10 bases. CDR3 loop: CASNSYGNSPLHF. The CDR3 DNA is TGTGCCAGCAATTCCTACGGTAATTCACCCCTCCACTTT.

This clonotype has a single count. The chain links TRBV29-1 to TRBJ1-1; a possible D gene is TRBD1 (6 bases). V was pared by 4 bases and J by 3 bases, with 12 bases between. The germline V gene has CDR1 SQVTM and CDR2 ANQGSEA. This CDR3 has 13 amino acids. CDR3 DNA sequence: TGCAGCGTTGGATCGGCAGGGGACACTGAAGCTTTCTTT. Amino acid sequence: CSVGSAGDTEAFF.

This clonotype occurred many times. The V gene is TRBV29-1, the J gene TRBJ1-5; D is perhaps TRBD1 (5 bases). The CDR3 spans 14 residues. The germline gives CDR1 SQVTM, CDR2 ANQGSEA. Trimming removed 0 bases from V and 7 bases from J, with 13 bases in between. CDR3 nucleotides: TGCAGCGTTGAAGATCAGGGCTCCGGACAGCCCCAGCATTTT. Translating it yields CSVEDQGSGQPQHF.

The rearrangement joins TRBV9 to TRBJ2-5, with D maybe TRBD1 (5 bases). Trimming removed 7 bases from V and 5 bases from J, with 24 bases in between. This CDR3 has 16 residues. Germline loops: CDR1 SGDLS, CDR2 YYNGEE. The DNA for the CDR3 is TGTGCCAGCTCACCGGCCAGGGAAACTGACTTCGAGACCCAGTACTTC. Translation gives CASSPARETDFETQYF.

This sequence joins TRBV6-5 and TRBJ1-2, with 7 bases aligning to TRBD1. V was pared by 5 bases and J by 8 bases, with 8 bases of the junction left unmatched. CDR3 length equals 13 residues. Germline lookup yields CDR1 MNHEY and CDR2 SVGAGI. The CDR3 bases are TGTGCCAGCAGTCCCTTAGACAGGGACGGCTACACCTTC. It encodes CASSPLDRDGYTF.

This clonotype was seen ten or more times. J is TRBJ2-5 and V is TRBV29-1; TRBD2 is a possible D gene (5 bases). The germline CDR1 and CDR2 sequences are SQVTM and ANQGSEA. V lost 6 bases, J lost 2 bases, and 19 bases lay in between. The CDR3 is made up of 15 amino acids. The CDR3 loop is CSVERGFRGQETQYF. Here the CDR3 DNA reads TGCAGCGTGGAGAGAGGTTTTAGAGGGCAAGAGACCCAGTACTTC.

Concerning this clonotype: One end of the junction does not line up with germline, which may come from a read error. This chain uses TRBV29-1 with TRBJ1-4; D ambiguous. Germline lookup yields CDR1 SQVTM and CDR2 ANQGSEA. This CDR3 spans 12 amino acids. CDR3 region: CSVAGKNGKLFF. The CDR3, as DNA: TGCAGCGTTGCTGGTAAGAATGGAAAACTGTTTTTT.

The chain couples TRBV15 to TRBJ1-2; D remains ambiguous. This CDR3 comprises 15 residues. With 1 base removed from V and 10 bases from J, the gap between germline ends came to 19 bases. The germline CDR1 and CDR2 sequences are LNHNV and YYDKDF (reference sequence). CDR3 coding DNA: TGTGCCACCAGCAGAGCCGGCGTTTACCAAGGAGTCTACACCTTC. It encodes CATSRAGVYQGVYTF.

The genes are TRBV20-1 and TRBJ2-7, with 7 bases fitting TRBD1. This CDR3 region has 13 residues. Germline CDR1 and CDR2: DFQATT and SNEGSKA (reference sequence). V shed 7 bases, J shed 6 bases, and the junction held 12 bases outside the gene matches. The CDR3 DNA reads TGCAGTGGCCCGACAGGGAACCGCGGCGAGCAGTACTTC. This codes for CSGPTGNRGEQYF.

This clonotype was recorded at least ten times. This chain links TRBV20-1 with TRBJ1-6, with D possibly matching TRBD1 (5 bases). Per the germline V gene, CDR1 is DFQATT and CDR2 is SNEGSKA (reference sequence). The CDR3 length is 13 residues. The V end lost 1 base, the J end lost 14 bases, and 15 bases lay between the germline ends. This CDR3 is CSARGVVGEALHF. The CDR3 DNA reads TGCAGTGCTAGAGGTGTTGTGGGGGAGGCCCTCCACTTT.

Worth noting for this clonotype: Mismatch with germline at one junction end may stem from a read error. The V call is TRBV10-3, the J call TRBJ2-2; D possibly corresponds to TRBD2 (5 bases). Germline V lookup: CDR1 ENHRY, CDR2 SYGVKD. This CDR3 has 15 amino acids. DNA for the CDR3: TGTGCCAGCAGTGAATTTCGGGGTGGCACCGGGGAGCTGTTTTTT. This translates into CASSEFRGGTGELFF.